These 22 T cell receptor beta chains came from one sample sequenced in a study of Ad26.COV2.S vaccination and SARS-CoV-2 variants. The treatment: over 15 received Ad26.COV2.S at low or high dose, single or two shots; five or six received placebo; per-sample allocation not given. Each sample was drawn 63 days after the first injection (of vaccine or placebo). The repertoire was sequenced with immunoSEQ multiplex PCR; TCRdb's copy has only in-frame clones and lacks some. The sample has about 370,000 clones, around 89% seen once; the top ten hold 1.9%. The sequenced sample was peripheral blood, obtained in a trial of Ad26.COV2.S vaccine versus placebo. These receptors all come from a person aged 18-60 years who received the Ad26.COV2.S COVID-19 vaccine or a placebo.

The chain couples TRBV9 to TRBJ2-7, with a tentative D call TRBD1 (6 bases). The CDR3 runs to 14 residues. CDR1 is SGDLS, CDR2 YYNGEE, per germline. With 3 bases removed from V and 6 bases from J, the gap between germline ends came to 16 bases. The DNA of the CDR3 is TGTGCCAGCAGCGAAGATCAGGGGATGGGCGAGCAGTACTTC. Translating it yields CASSEDQGMGEQYF.

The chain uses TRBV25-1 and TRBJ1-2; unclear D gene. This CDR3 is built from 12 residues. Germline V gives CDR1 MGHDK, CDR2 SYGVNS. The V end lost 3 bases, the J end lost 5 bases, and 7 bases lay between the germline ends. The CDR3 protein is CASSEGIYGYTF. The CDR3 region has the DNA TGTGCCAGCAGTGAGGGAATTTATGGCTACACCTTC.

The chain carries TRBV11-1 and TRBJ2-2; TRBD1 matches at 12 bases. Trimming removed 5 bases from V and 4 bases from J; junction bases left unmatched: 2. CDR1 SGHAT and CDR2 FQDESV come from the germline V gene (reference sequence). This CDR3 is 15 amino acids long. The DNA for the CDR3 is TGTGCCAGCAGCGGGACAGGGGGCACCACCGGGGAGCTGTTTTTT. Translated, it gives CASSGTGGTTGELFF.

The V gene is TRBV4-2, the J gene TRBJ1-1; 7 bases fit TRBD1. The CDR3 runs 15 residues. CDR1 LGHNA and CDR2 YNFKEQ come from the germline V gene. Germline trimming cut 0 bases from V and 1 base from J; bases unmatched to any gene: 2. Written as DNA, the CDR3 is TGTGCCAGCAGCCAAGACTACAGGGGGAACACTGAAGCTTTCTTT. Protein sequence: CASSQDYRGNTEAFF.

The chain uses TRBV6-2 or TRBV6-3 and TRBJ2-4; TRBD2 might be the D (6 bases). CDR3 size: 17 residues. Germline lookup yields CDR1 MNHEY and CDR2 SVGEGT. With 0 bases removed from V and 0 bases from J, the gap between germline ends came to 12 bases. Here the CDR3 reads CASSYSRQGLAKNIQYF. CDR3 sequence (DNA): TGTGCCAGCAGTTACTCGAGGCAGGGACTAGCCAAAAACATTCAGTACTTC.

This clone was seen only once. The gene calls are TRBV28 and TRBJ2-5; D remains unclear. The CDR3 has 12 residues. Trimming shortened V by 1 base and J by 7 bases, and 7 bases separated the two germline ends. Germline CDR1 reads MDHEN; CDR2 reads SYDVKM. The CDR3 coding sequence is TGTGCCAGCAGTTTATTTCTGGGGACCCAGTACTTC. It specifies CASSLFLGTQYF.

This chain's CDR3 is CASSPMGNTEAFF. CDR3 DNA sequence: TGTGCCAGCTCACCCATGGGAAACACTGAAGCTTTCTTT. The chain uses TRBV18 and TRBJ1-1, with unresolved D. CDR1 and CDR2 (germline): KGHSH, LQKENI. V lost 3 bases to trimming and J lost 2 bases, with 7 bases between them. The CDR3 extends over 13 amino acids.

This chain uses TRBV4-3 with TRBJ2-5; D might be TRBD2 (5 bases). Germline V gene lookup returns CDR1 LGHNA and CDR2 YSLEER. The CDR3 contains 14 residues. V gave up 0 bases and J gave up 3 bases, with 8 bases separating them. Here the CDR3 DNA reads TGCGCCAGCAGCCAAGATCGGAGGAAAGAGACCCAGTACTTC. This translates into CASSQDRRKETQYF.

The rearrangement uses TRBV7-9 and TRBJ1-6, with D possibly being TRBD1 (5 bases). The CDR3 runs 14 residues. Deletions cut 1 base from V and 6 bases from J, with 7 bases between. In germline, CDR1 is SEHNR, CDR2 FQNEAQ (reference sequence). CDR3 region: CASSLVQVNSPLHF. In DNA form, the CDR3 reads TGTGCCAGCAGCTTAGTACAGGTTAATTCACCCCTCCACTTT.

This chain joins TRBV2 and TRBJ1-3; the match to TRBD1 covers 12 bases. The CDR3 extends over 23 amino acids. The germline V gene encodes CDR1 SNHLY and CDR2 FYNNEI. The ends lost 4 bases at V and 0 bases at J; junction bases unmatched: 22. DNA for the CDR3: TGTGCCAGCAGTGGTCGTATTGCCGGGGACAGGGGGCTCTTCCCCAACTCTGGAAACACCATATATTTT. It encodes CASSGRIAGDRGLFPNSGNTIYF.

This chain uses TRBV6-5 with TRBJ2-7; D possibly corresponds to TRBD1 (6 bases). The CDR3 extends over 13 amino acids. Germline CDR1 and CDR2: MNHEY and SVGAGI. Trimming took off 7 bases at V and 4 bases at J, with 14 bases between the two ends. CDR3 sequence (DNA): TGTGCCAGCACTTCAGGGGATCGGTACGAGCAGTACTTC. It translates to CASTSGDRYEQYF.

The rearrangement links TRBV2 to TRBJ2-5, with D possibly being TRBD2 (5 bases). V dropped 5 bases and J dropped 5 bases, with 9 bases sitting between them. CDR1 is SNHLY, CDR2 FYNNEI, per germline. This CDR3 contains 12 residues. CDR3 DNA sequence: TGTGCCAGCAGTTGGAAGCGGGAGACCCAGTACTTC. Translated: CASSWKRETQYF.

CDR3 nucleotides: TGTGCCAGCAGTGAATTTGGGGCGAGGGATACGCAGTATTTT. Residues: CASSEFGARDTQYF. The chain couples TRBV6-1 to TRBJ2-3; weak D call: TRBD1 (5 bases). The CDR3 is 14 amino acids. Germline V gives CDR1 MNHNS, CDR2 SASEGT. V lost 2 bases, J lost 6 bases, and 12 bases lay in between.

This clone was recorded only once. The CDR3 nucleotides read TGTGCCAGCAGTGAAGCGAGGGGAAGCGGCTACACCTTC. Protein sequence: CASSEARGSGYTF. The chain has TRBV6-1 and TRBJ1-2; perhaps TRBD1 as D (5 bases). The germline CDR1 and CDR2 sequences are MNHNS and SASEGT. The CDR3 is 13 residues long. The V end lost 0 bases, the J end lost 8 bases, and 10 bases lay between the germline ends.

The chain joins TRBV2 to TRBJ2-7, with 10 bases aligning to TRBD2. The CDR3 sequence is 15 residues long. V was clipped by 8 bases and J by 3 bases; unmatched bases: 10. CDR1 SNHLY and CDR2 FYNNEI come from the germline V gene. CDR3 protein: CASSPGLASVYEQYF. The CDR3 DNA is TGTGCCAGCTCACCGGGACTAGCGTCTGTCTACGAGCAGTACTTC.

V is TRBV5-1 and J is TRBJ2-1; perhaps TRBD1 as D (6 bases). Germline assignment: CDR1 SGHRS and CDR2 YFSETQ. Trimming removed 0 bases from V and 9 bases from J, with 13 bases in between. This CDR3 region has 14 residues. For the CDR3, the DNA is TGCGCCAGCAGCTTGGCCGGGGACAAAGGTGAGCAGTTCTTC. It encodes CASSLAGDKGEQFF.

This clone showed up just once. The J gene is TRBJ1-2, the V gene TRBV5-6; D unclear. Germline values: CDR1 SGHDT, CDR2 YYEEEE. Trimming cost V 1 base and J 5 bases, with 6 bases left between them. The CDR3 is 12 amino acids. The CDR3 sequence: CASSLMDYGYTF. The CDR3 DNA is TGTGCCAGCAGCTTGATGGATTATGGCTACACCTTC.

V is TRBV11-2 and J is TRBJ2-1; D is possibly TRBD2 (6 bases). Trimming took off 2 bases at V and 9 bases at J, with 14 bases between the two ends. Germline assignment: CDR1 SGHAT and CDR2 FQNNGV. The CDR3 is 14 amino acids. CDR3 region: CASSLMGWEVEQFF. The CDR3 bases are TGTGCCAGCAGCTTAATGGGGTGGGAGGTTGAGCAGTTCTTC.

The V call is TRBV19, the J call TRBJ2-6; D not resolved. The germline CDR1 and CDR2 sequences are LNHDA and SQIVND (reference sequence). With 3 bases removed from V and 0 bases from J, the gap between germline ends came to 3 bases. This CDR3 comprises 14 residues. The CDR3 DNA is TGTGCCAGTAGTATGAGCTCTGGGGCCAACGTCCTGACTTTC. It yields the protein CASSMSSGANVLTF.

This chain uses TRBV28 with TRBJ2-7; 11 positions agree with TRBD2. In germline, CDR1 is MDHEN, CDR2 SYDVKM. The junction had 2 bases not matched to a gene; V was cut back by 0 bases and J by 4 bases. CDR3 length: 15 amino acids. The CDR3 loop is CASSLWVAGGYEQYF. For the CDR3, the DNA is TGTGCCAGCAGTTTATGGGTAGCGGGAGGGTACGAGCAGTACTTC. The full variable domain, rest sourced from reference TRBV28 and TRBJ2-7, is DVKVTQSSRYLVKRTGEKVFLECVQDMDHENMFWYRQDPGLGLRLIYFSYDVKMKEKGDIPEGYSVSREKKERFSLILESASTNQTSMYLCASSLWVAGGYEQYFGPGTRLTVT.

Written as DNA, the CDR3 is TGTGCCGCCGGTCGACAGGGACAGGGGGCTGGAGGCTACACCTTC. Protein product: CAAGRQGQGAGGYTF. This rearrangement joins TRBV6-6 to TRBJ1-2, with 12 bases matching TRBD1. The CDR3 spans 15 residues. CDR1 is MNHNY, CDR2 SVGAGI, per germline (reference sequence). With V trimmed by 11 bases and J by 8 bases, 15 bases remained unmatched.

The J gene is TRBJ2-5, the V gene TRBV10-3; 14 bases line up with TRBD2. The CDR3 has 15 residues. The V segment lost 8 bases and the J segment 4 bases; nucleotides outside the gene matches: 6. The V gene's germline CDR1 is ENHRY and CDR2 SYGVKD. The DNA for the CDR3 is TGTGCCATCGGGGGACTAGCGGGAGTACTAGAGACCCAGTACTTC. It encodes CAIGGLAGVLETQYF.